These T cell receptor beta chains were read from a single sample in a study of cytomegalovirus exposure and HLA in healthy donors. Here immunoSEQ multiplex PCR was the method, and the copy in TCRdb shows in-frame clones only, minus some. The sample has about 82,000 clones, over 60% seen once. The sequenced sample was PBMCs. These receptors were obtained from a woman in her 50s in good health and CMV-seropositive. The CDR3 runs from the conserved cysteine through the conserved F or W. The D gene is left open where the match is weak. Where a row states a size, it is once, few, many or the class of an expanded clone; other rows omit it.

j_gene	len	v_gene	d_gene	abundance	CDR3nt	CDR3aa
TRBJ1-1	13	TRBV28	NA	few	TGTGCCGCTACGGGGACTATGAACACTGAAGCTTTCTTT	CAATGTMNTEAFF
TRBJ1-2	12	TRBV28	NA	few	TGTGCCAGCAGCCCAGATTTCTATGGCTACACCTTC	CASSPDFYGYTF
TRBJ2-1	15	TRBV2	TRBD2	NA	TGTGCCAGCAGTGAAAGTCTAGCGGGGGACAATGAGCAGTTCTTC	CASSESLAGDNEQFF
TRBJ2-7	14	TRBV27	NA	NA	TGTGCCAGCAGGAAGGACTATCGTGGGAGCGAGCAGTACTTC	CASRKDYRGSEQYF
TRBJ2-1	13	TRBV10-1	NA	once	TGCGCCAGCAGTCTCAACAGAGACAATGAGCAGTTCTTC	CASSLNRDNEQFF
TRBJ1-4	15	TRBV9	NA	NA	TGTGCCAGCAGCGTAGGGAACAGGGAGTTTGAAAAACTGTTTTTT	CASSVGNREFEKLFF
TRBJ1-1	14	TRBV7-9	NA	NA	TGTGCCAGCAGCTTAGGACAGGCCCACACTGAAGCTTTCTTT	CASSLGQAHTEAFF
TRBJ1-3	16	TRBV5-1	TRBD1	NA	TGCGCCAGCAGCCCGCGGACAGGGGGCGAAGGAAACACCATATATTTT	CASSPRTGGEGNTIYF
TRBJ2-3	15	TRBV27	TRBD1	NA	TGTGCCAGCAGTTTAGAAACAGGGGACACAGATACGCAGTATTTT	CASSLETGDTDTQYF
TRBJ2-7	10	TRBV1	NA	NA	TGCACCAGCACCCAATACGAGCAGTACTTC	CTSTQYEQYF
TRBJ2-3	16	TRBV5-4	TRBD1	NA	TGTGCCAGCAGCTACCGGACAGGGGGCGCCTCAGATACGCAGTATTTT	CASSYRTGGASDTQYF
TRBJ2-1	16	TRBV4-2	NA	NA	TGTGCCAGCAGCCAAGAGGCGGGTACCCCCTACAATGAGCAGTTCTTC	CASSQEAGTPYNEQFF
TRBJ2-1	16	TRBV6-6	TRBD1	NA	TGTGCCAGCAGTTCCCGGGGGACAGGGGGCGCAGATGAGCAGTTCTTC	CASSSRGTGGADEQFF
TRBJ2-3	13	TRBV30	NA	NA	TGTGCCTGGAGTCTCCTTCGCACAGATACGCAGTATTTT	CAWSLLRTDTQYF
TRBJ1-2	15	TRBV18	TRBD1	NA	TGTGCCAGCTCACCACGACAGGGACTAGTAGACGGCTACACCTTC	CASSPRQGLVDGYTF
TRBJ2-1	17	TRBV29-1	NA	NA	TGCAGCGTTGAACTAGGAGGGGCGGGGAGCTCCTACAATGAGCAGTTCTTC	CSVELGGAGSSYNEQFF
TRBJ2-3	14	TRBV6-6	TRBD2	NA	TGTGCCAGCAGAGGGACTAGCGGGGGGGATACGCAGTATTTT	CASRGTSGGDTQYF
TRBJ2-5	15	TRBV7-2	TRBD2	NA	TGTGCCAGCAAGTCTAGCGGGGGGAAAGGGGAGACCCAGTACTTC	CASKSSGGKGETQYF
TRBJ1-2	15	TRBV7-9	TRBD1	few	TGTGCCAGCAGCTTAGAAGAGCCAGGGGGCTATGGCTACACCTTC	CASSLEEPGGYGYTF
TRBJ2-1	14	TRBV6-6	TRBD2	few	TGTGCCAGCAAACCGGCGGGGGAACACAATGAGCAGTTCTTC	CASKPAGEHNEQFF
TRBJ1-2	13	TRBV28	NA	NA	TGTGCCAGCACCGAGAACAGGTTCTATGGCTACACCTTC	CASTENRFYGYTF
TRBJ1-1	13	TRBV7-3	TRBD1	NA	TGTGCCAGCAGCTCGCAACAGGGGTTGGGAGCTTTCTTT	CASSSQQGLGAFF
TRBJ2-7	15	TRBV5-1	TRBD2	NA	TGCGCCAGCAGCCCTGGACTAGCGGGGACCTACGAGCAGTACTTC	CASSPGLAGTYEQYF
TRBJ1-2	15	TRBV19	NA	NA	TGTGCCAGTTGGTCAGCGGGAGGATCTAACTATGGCTACACCTTC	CASWSAGGSNYGYTF
TRBJ2-3	15	TRBV5-4	NA	once	TGTGCCAGCAGCTTCCGGGGGACTGACACAGATACGCAGTATTTT	CASSFRGTDTDTQYF
TRBJ1-5	13	TRBV2	TRBD1	NA	TGTGCCAGCAGTCCCAGGGGGCCCCAGCCCCAGCATTTT	CASSPRGPQPQHF
TRBJ2-5	16	TRBV25-1	TRBD2	NA	TGTGCCAGCAGTATCCGACTAGCGGCATTGCAAGAGACCCAGTACTTC	CASSIRLAALQETQYF
TRBJ1-1	14	TRBV27	NA	NA	TGTGCCAGCACCCCGAACAGGGAGCACACTGAAGCTTTCTTT	CASTPNREHTEAFF
TRBJ2-1	15	TRBV7-9	TRBD2	few	TGTGCCAGCAGCTACGGGACTAGCGGGAACAATGAGCAGTTCTTC	CASSYGTSGNNEQFF
TRBJ2-3	13	TRBV7-2	NA	NA	TGTGCCAGCAGCTTAGAAGGGGCAGATACGCAGTATTTT	CASSLEGADTQYF
TRBJ2-1	14	TRBV6-5	NA	NA	TGTGCCAGCAGTTACGTCGGCTCCTACAATGAGCAGTTCTTC	CASSYVGSYNEQFF
TRBJ1-6	13	TRBV6-4	NA	once	TGTGCCAGCAGTCGACTCCACAATTCGCCCCTCCACTTT	CASSRLHNSPLHF
TRBJ2-3	14	TRBV2	TRBD2	NA	TGTGCCAGCAGTGATGCGGGGGGGGCAGATACGCAGTATTTT	CASSDAGGADTQYF
TRBJ1-2	12	TRBV6-5	TRBD1	NA	TGTGCCAGCACTACAGGGGACTATGGCTACACCTTC	CASTTGDYGYTF
TRBJ2-2	14	TRBV9	NA	NA	TGTGCCAGCAGCCCGACGACAGCCCCCGGGGAGCTGTTTTTT	CASSPTTAPGELFF
TRBJ1-4	15	TRBV5-1	TRBD1	NA	TGCGCCAGCAGCCCGGGGACAGCTTTTAATGAAAAACTGTTTTTT	CASSPGTAFNEKLFF
TRBJ1-1	14	TRBV18	TRBD1	NA	TGTGCCAGCTCAGGGGACAGGGGAAACACTGAAGCTTTCTTT	CASSGDRGNTEAFF
TRBJ2-7	14	TRBV5-1	TRBD2	once	TGCGCCAGCAGCTGGGGGGGGTCTAGCGGGGGTCTCCACTTC	CASSWGGSSGGLHF
TRBJ2-3	13	TRBV18	NA	NA	TGTGCCAGCTCACCGACTTTCACAGATACGCAGTATTTT	CASSPTFTDTQYF
TRBJ2-2	14	TRBV11-1	NA	NA	TGTGCCAGCAGCTGGGGGCCGAACACCGGGGAGCTGTTTTTT	CASSWGPNTGELFF
TRBJ1-6	14	TRBV28	TRBD1	NA	TGTGCCAGCAGTTTAACAGGGGTTAGATCACCCCTCCACTTT	CASSLTGVRSPLHF
TRBJ1-6	14	TRBV30	NA	NA	TGTGCCTGGAGTGCAACGGGGAACAATTCACCCCTCCACTTT	CAWSATGNNSPLHF
TRBJ1-3	14	TRBV28	NA	NA	TGTGCCAGCAGTTCCCCGGGGGAAGGAAACACCATATATTTT	CASSSPGEGNTIYF
TRBJ1-3	17	TRBV6-1	NA	few	TGTGCCAGCAGTGAAGACGTCGGAGGGTTTACTGGAAACACCATATATTTT	CASSEDVGGFTGNTIYF
TRBJ2-7	14	TRBV5-1	NA	NA	TGCGCCAGCAGCCTCTCTCGGTCCCTCAACGAGCAGTACTTC	CASSLSRSLNEQYF
TRBJ2-1	16	TRBV12-5	NA	NA	TGTGCTAGTGGTCCGGGCGGACTTAACTCCTACAATGAGCAGTTCTTC	CASGPGGLNSYNEQFF
TRBJ2-3	15	TRBV10-3	TRBD1	NA	TGTGCCATCACCCCGGGACAGGGGGGTGCAGATACGCAGTATTTT	CAITPGQGGADTQYF
TRBJ1-2	16	TRBV4-3	NA	NA	TGCGCCAGCAGCCAAGAGGCTGGGTCAGGGGCGGAGGGCTACACCTTC	CASSQEAGSGAEGYTF
TRBJ1-1	13	TRBV9	NA	few	TGTGCCAGCAGCGTTTCAGGGAACACTGAAGCTTTCTTT	CASSVSGNTEAFF
TRBJ2-6	14	TRBV19	NA	NA	TGTGCCAGTACCCACCGGGGTGGGGCCAACGTCCTGACTTTC	CASTHRGGANVLTF
TRBJ1-1	15	TRBV19	NA	once	TGTGCCAGTAGTACCACACAGAGCCCGAACACTGAAGCTTTCTTT	CASSTTQSPNTEAFF
TRBJ2-2	14	TRBV9	NA	NA	TGTGCCAGCACCGCAGGGTCGAACACCGGGGAGCTGTTTTTT	CASTAGSNTGELFF
TRBJ1-6	15	TRBV7-9	NA	NA	TGTGCCAGCAGCTTCGGAGGGCGTTATAATTCACCCCTCCACTTT	CASSFGGRYNSPLHF
TRBJ1-1	14	TRBV5-1	NA	NA	TGCGCCAGCAGCTTGTCAGGGGCTGGTACTGAAGCTTTCTTT	CASSLSGAGTEAFF